This paragraph reports one T cell receptor beta chain. Its antigen is still unknown. The read is 3 residues too short to cover the CDR3 end, so that end is filled in from the germline J gene. This record comes from a study of T cells in women clearing cervical HPV infection. Study-wide results and limits: Associations may precede or follow infection; HPV-specific or memory T cells were not isolated. CIN3+ cases had significantly higher TCR richness than controls; evenness did not differ.

All participants had a single incident cervical HPV16 infection, and prevalent HPV16 infections were excluded. Genomic DNA, averaging roughly 1,200 ng per sample, yielded TCR beta CDR3 via immunoSEQ. Assay: immunoSEQ multiplex PCR; the TCRdb copy retains only in-frame clones and omits some. The table gives 20,000 to 25,000 clones; the top ten clones make up 12% of it. V dropped 4 bases and J dropped 0; count of bases not matched to a gene: 4. From germline, CDR1 is MNHEY and CDR2 SMNVEV (reference sequence). The CDR3 runs to 15 residues. The sequencing sample was made of blood buffy coat. This receptor was taken from a woman between 18 and 70 years old with a cervical HPV16 infection that either progressed to CIN3+ or cleared (not recorded which). The J gene is TRBJ2-3, the V gene TRBV27, with 7 bases matching TRBD2. The chain's CDR3 is CASSSLAASTDTQYF. The DNA read from the CDR3 is TGTGCCAGCAGTTCTCTAGCGGCGAGCACAGATACG.